Detailed here is one TCR beta chain. Antigen specificity is unknown. Germline lookup yields CDR1 GTSNPN and CDR2 SVGIG (reference sequence). V shed 3 bases, J shed 4 bases, and the junction held 6 bases outside the gene matches. CDR3 length: 15 residues. This sample stems from a study of cytomegalovirus exposure and HLA in healthy donors. Primers: 60 Vbeta forward and 13 Jbeta reverse. Clones were sequenced by immunoSEQ multiplex PCR, and TCRdb holds only the in-frame ones, with some missing. The repertoire holds around 110,000 clones, 55% to 75% seen once, with 8% to 9.5% in the top ten. Study observations and caveats: The authors listed 150 to 200 TCR beta chains as cytomegalovirus-associated. Among CMV-associated TCR beta chains, most appeared HLA-restricted in a later analysis. Using a false discovery rate of 0.05, a later analysis showed that some 16,000 TCR beta sequences were associated with HLA alleles.

Sequenced input: PBMCs. This clonotype was obtained from a woman in her forties in good health and CMV-seropositive. J is TRBJ2-1 and V is TRBV30; TRBD1 aligns across 10 bases. The CDR3 loop is CAWRLTGGRYNEQFF. CDR3 sequence (DNA): TGTGCCTGGAGGTTGACAGGGGGCCGATACAATGAGCAGTTCTTC.